The 2 T cell receptor beta chains given below trace back to one sample, sequenced in a study of regulatory T cells in long-lasting Graves disease. Time point here: newly diagnosed GD, antithyroid drugs for less than 3 months. After RNA was extracted from PBMCs, the TCR library was made from it. Sequencing libraries for TCR beta were prepared with iRepertoire HTBI primers and Arm-PCR of CDR3 regions. MiXCR was run by TCRdb on the multiplex PCR reads, yielding one entry per CDR3 protein. The sample holds 680,000 or so distinct CDR3 sequences, roughly 15% seen once. The same sample was also used in a study of T cells in Graves' hyperthyroidism and ophthalmopathy.

Sequencing was performed on peripheral blood mononuclear cells (PBMCs), taken at new diagnosis, from a patient treated with antithyroid drugs. These receptors were obtained from a woman aged 25 to 45 with Graves disease.

This clonotype was seen a few times. The V gene is TRBV11-2, the J gene TRBJ2-7, with 9 bases identical to TRBD1. Germline assignment: CDR1 SGHAT and CDR2 FQNNGV. V was clipped by 4 bases and J by 6 bases; unmatched bases: 7. There are 14 residues in the CDR3. The CDR3 DNA is TGTGCCAGCAGCTCCAGGACAGGGGACATCGAGCAGTACTTC. Translating gives CASSSRTGDIEQYF.

This clonotype was detected ten times or more. V and J are TRBV18 and TRBJ1-1; D not certain. The CDR3 extends over 12 amino acids. V was trimmed by 1 base and J by 4 bases, leaving 4 bases between them. Germline loops: CDR1 KGHSH, CDR2 LQKENI. CDR3 sequence (DNA): TGTGCCAGCTCACCACTGGCCACTGAAGCTTTCTTT. It codes for CASSPLATEAFF.